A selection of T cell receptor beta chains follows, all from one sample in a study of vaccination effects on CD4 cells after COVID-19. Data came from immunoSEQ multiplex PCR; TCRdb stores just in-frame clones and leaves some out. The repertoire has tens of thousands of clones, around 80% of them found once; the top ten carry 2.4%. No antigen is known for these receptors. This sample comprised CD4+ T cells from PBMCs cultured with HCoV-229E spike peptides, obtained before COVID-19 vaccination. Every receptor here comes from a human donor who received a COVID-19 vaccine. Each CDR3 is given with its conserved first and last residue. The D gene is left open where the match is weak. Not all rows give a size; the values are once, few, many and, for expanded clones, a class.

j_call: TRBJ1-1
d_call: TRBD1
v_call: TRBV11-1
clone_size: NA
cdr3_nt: TGTGCCAGCAGCTTCAGGGGGGGGAACACTGAAGCTTTCTTT
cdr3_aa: CASSFRGGNTEAFF

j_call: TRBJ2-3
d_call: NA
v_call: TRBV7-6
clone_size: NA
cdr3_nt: TGTGCCAGCAGCTTGGGGGACCGGATGAACACAGATACGCAGTATTTT
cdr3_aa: CASSLGDRMNTDTQYF

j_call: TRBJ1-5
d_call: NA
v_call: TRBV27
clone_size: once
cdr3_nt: TGTGCCAGCAGTTTGGGGGGTTTAAAGCCCCAGCATTTT
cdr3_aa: CASSLGGLKPQHF

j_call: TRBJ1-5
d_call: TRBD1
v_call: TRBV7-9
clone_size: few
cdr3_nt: TGTGCCAGCAGCCCCCAGGGGACAGGGGGTCAGCCCCAGCATTTT
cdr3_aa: CASSPQGTGGQPQHF

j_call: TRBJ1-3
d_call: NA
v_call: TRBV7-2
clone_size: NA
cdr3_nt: TGTGCCAGCAGCTTATCAGGCTCTGGAAACACCATATATTTT
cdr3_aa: CASSLSGSGNTIYF

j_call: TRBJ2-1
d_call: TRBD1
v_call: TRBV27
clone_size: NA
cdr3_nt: TGTGCCAGCAGTCGGGACAGGGTCAGAAATGAGCAGTTCTTC
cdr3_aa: CASSRDRVRNEQFF

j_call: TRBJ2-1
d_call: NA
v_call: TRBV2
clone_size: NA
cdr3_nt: TGTGCCAGCAGTGACAGGGTAAGGTACAATGAGCAGTTCTTC
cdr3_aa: CASSDRVRYNEQFF

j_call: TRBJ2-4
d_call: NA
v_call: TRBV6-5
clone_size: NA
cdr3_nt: TGTGCCAGCAGCGCTGGCATCGTCAAAAACATTCAGTACTTC
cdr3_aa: CASSAGIVKNIQYF

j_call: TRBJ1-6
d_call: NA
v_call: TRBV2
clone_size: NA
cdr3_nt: TGTGCCAGCAGTGGCCAGTCGATTAAGAATTCACCCCTCCACTTT
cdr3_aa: CASSGQSIKNSPLHF

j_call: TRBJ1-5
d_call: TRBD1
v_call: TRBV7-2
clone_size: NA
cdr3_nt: TGTGCCAGCAGCTCGGGACAGGAGGGTCAGCCCCAGCATTTT
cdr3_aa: CASSSGQEGQPQHF

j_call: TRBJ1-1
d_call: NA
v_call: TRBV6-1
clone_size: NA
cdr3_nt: TGTGCCAGCAGTGAATTGTACCCCACTGAAGCTTTCTTT
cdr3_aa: CASSELYPTEAFF

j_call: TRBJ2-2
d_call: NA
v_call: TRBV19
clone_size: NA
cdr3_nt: TGTGCCAGTAGTATCGTGGTAGCCGGGGAGCTGTTTTTT
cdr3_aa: CASSIVVAGELFF

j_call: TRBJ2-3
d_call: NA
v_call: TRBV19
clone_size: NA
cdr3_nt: TGTGCCAGTACTCCTCAAGGCCATCTCCGGGGCGATACGCAGTATTTT
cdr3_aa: CASTPQGHLRGDTQYF

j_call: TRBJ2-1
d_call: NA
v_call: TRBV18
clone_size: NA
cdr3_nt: TGTGCCAGCTCACCACTCTCGGCCGAGAATGAGCAGTTCTTC
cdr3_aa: CASSPLSAENEQFF

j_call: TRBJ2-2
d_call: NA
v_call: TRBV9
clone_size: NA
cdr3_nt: TGTGCCAGCAGCGTACTTGGGGCTGGCACCGGGGAGCTGTTTTTT
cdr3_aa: CASSVLGAGTGELFF

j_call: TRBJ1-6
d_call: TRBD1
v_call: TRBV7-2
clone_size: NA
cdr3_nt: TGTGCCAGCAGCCGGAGAATGACAGGGGCCAATTCACCCCTCCACTTT
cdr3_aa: CASSRRMTGANSPLHF

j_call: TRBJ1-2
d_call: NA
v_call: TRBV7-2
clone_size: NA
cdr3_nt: TGTGCCAGCAGCCGAAGGTACTATGGCTACACCTTC
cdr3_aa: CASSRRYYGYTF

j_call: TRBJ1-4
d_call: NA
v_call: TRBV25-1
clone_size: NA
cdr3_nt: TGTGCCAGCAGTGACCCCGGGACAAGTAATGAAAAACTGTTTTTT
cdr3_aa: CASSDPGTSNEKLFF

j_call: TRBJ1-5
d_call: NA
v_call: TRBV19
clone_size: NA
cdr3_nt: TGTGCCAGTAGTGACCGGGCCCTCGCGAGTGGGGCCCAGCATTTT
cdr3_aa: CASSDRALASGAQHF

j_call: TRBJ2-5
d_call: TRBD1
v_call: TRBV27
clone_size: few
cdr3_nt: TGTGCCAGCAGAGGGGGCGCGGAGACCCAGTACTTC
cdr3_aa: CASRGGAETQYF

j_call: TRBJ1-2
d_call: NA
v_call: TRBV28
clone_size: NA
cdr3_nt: TGTGCCAGCAGTTTGAGGTATGGCTACACCTTC
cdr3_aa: CASSLRYGYTF

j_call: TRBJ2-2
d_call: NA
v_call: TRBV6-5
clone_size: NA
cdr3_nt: TGTGCCAGCAGTCGCTCCGGGGGGAACACCGGGGAGCTGTTTTTT
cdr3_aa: CASSRSGGNTGELFF

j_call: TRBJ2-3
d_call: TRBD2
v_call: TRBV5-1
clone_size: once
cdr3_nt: TGCGCCAGCAGCTCCCGGGGGGTGGAGACAGATACGCAGTATTTT
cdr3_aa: CASSSRGVETDTQYF

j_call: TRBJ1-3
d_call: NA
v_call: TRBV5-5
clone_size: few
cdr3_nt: TGTGCCAGCAGCGCAGGGACCTACTCTGGAAACACCATATATTTT
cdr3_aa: CASSAGTYSGNTIYF

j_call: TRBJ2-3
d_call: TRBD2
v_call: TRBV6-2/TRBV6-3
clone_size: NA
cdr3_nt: TGTGCCAGCAGTGACCCTAGCGGGGGGACAACAGATACGCAGTATTTT
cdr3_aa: CASSDPSGGTTDTQYF

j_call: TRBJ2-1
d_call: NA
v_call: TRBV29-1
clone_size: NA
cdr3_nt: TGCAGCGTTGTCTGGAATGAGCAGTTCTTC
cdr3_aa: CSVVWNEQFF

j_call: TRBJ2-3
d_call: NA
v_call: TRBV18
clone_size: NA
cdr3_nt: TGTGCCAGCTCCCCTAGCGCGAGCACAGATACGCAGTATTTT
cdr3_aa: CASSPSASTDTQYF

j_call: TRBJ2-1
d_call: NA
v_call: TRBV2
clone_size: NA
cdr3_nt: TGTGCCAGCAACCGGGACCAAAACAATGAGCAGTTCTTC
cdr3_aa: CASNRDQNNEQFF

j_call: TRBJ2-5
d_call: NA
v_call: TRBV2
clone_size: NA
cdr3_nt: TGTGCCAGCAGGGTGGAGACCCAGTACTTC
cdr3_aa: CASRVETQYF